These T cell receptor beta chains were read from a single sample in a study of cytomegalovirus exposure and HLA in healthy donors. TCRdb's copy holds only in-frame clones and misses some; the assay was immunoSEQ multiplex PCR. Of some 170,000 clones listed, roughly 86% are singletons. Sequencing used PBMCs. These TCRs come from a man aged 25-45 years in good health and CMV-seropositive. Each CDR3 is given with its conserved first and last residue. A D gene is named only where the DNA matches it firmly. Clone sizes are given selectively: once, few, many, or a class where the clone is expanded.

CDR3 protein	CDR3 DNA	D gene	clone size	V gene	J gene
CASSPAAGGYYEQYF	TGTGCCAGCTCACCCGCCGCCGGGGGATACTACGAGCAGTACTTC	-	-	TRBV18	TRBJ2-7
CAWSDPGTGGGETQYF	TGTGCCTGGAGTGATCCCGGGACAGGGGGCGGAGAGACCCAGTACTTC	TRBD1	once	TRBV30	TRBJ2-5
CASSSDRGRPLHF	TGTGCCAGCAGTTCGGACAGGGGAAGGCCCCTCCACTTT	TRBD1	-	TRBV6-4	TRBJ1-6
CATSARTGLYNEQFF	TGTGCCACCAGCGCTCGGACCGGTCTCTACAATGAGCAGTTCTTC	-	-	TRBV15	TRBJ2-1
CASTRDRGRGEQYF	TGCGCCAGCACCCGGGACAGGGGGCGCGGGGAGCAGTACTTC	TRBD1	-	TRBV5-1	TRBJ2-7
CASSLGRGAFF	TGTGCCAGCAGCCTGGGGCGGGGAGCTTTCTTT	-	-	TRBV4-2	TRBJ1-1
CATSGPRASGNTIYF	TGTGCCACCAGCGGCCCTCGGGCCTCTGGAAACACCATATATTTT	-	-	TRBV15	TRBJ1-3
CASSPLTGSYNEQFF	TGTGCCAGCAGCCCCCTGACAGGGTCCTACAATGAGCAGTTCTTC	TRBD1	-	TRBV5-6	TRBJ2-1
CASRRLAGGVTDTQYF	TGCGCCAGCAGACGACTAGCGGGAGGGGTCACAGATACGCAGTATTTT	TRBD2	-	TRBV5-1	TRBJ2-3
CASSNPAGGIDEQFF	TGCGCCAGCAGCAACCCGGCGGGAGGGATTGATGAGCAGTTCTTC	TRBD2	-	TRBV5-1	TRBJ2-1
CASSERGRQETQYF	TGTGCCAGCAGTGAAAGAGGGCGTCAAGAGACCCAGTACTTC	-	-	TRBV25-1	TRBJ2-5
CASSRARGGEQYF	TGTGCCAGCTCCCGGGCAAGGGGCGGTGAGCAGTACTTC	-	few	TRBV18	TRBJ2-7
CASSPRRTSGSGETQYF	TGCGCCAGCAGCCCCAGAAGGACTAGCGGGAGTGGAGAGACCCAGTACTTC	TRBD2	-	TRBV4-1	TRBJ2-5
CASSVGLILTGELFF	TGTGCCAGCAGTGTGGGACTAATTCTCACCGGGGAGCTGTTTTTT	TRBD2	-	TRBV6-1	TRBJ2-2
CASSPGTSGKETQYF	TGTGCCAGCAGTCCCGGGACTAGCGGGAAGGAGACCCAGTACTTC	TRBD2	-	TRBV27	TRBJ2-5
CASLPGLAGGLYNEQFF	TGTGCCAGCCTGCCGGGACTAGCGGGAGGGCTTTACAATGAGCAGTTCTTC	TRBD2	-	TRBV2	TRBJ2-1
CASSLAGTGIYEQYF	TGCGCCAGCAGCTTAGCCGGGACAGGCATCTACGAGCAGTACTTC	TRBD1	-	TRBV5-1	TRBJ2-7
CASSTWDTQYF	TGTGCCAGCAGTACTTGGGATACGCAGTATTTT	-	-	TRBV27	TRBJ2-3
CASSLDPSSYNEQFF	TGTGCCAGCAGCTTGGACCCCAGCTCCTACAATGAGCAGTTCTTC	-	-	TRBV5-4	TRBJ2-1
CASTGTRSSYEQYF	TGTGCCAGCACGGGCACGAGGAGCTCCTACGAGCAGTACTTC	-	-	TRBV6-1	TRBJ2-7
CASSQEVHTLSNQPQHF	TGCGCCAGCAGCCAAGAGGTGCATACCCTCTCCAATCAGCCCCAGCATTTT	-	-	TRBV4-1	TRBJ1-5
CSASTKRESYNEQFF	TGCAGCGCATCCACCAAGCGGGAGTCTTACAATGAGCAGTTCTTC	TRBD2	once	TRBV29-1	TRBJ2-1
CASSLGSEQYRLGEQYF	TGTGCCAGCAGCTTAGGCTCGGAACAGTATCGATTGGGCGAGCAGTACTTC	-	-	TRBV7-9	TRBJ2-7
CASSLGSGTEAFF	TGTGCCAGCAGCTTGGGCAGTGGCACTGAAGCTTTCTTT	-	once	TRBV5-6	TRBJ1-1
CSVAGGTDTQYF	TGCAGCGTAGCTGGAGGCACAGATACGCAGTATTTT	-	-	TRBV29-1	TRBJ2-3
CASSQDMAGGTYEQYF	TGCGCCAGCAGCCAAGATATGGCGGGGGGGACCTACGAGCAGTACTTC	TRBD2	few	TRBV4-3	TRBJ2-7
CASSFRDRGIYEQYF	TGTGCCAGCAGTTTTCGGGACAGGGGTATCTACGAGCAGTACTTC	TRBD1	-	TRBV27	TRBJ2-7
CASSPRRGWEQYF	TGTGCCAGCAGCCCGAGGCGGGGCTGGGAGCAGTACTTC	-	-	TRBV7-3	TRBJ2-7
CASSLDGRHYGYTF	TGTGCCAGCAGCTTGGATGGCCGGCACTATGGCTACACCTTC	-	-	TRBV5-4	TRBJ1-2
CASRTGIGGDPGELFF	TGTGCCAGCAGGACAGGAATCGGGGGGGATCCCGGGGAGCTGTTTTTT	TRBD2	-	TRBV6-6	TRBJ2-2
CASRKTGNYGYTF	TGTGCCAGCAGGAAGACAGGAAACTATGGCTACACCTTC	-	-	TRBV2	TRBJ1-2
CASSWSWRNTIYF	TGTGCCAGCAGCTGGAGTTGGAGAAACACCATATATTTT	-	-	TRBV2	TRBJ1-3